The subject of this entry is one T cell receptor beta chain. Its target is unknown. Trimming cost V 0 bases and J 1 base, with 10 bases left between them. Germline CDR1 is MNHNS and CDR2 is SASEGT. The length of the CDR3 is 16 residues. The data are from a study of cytomegalovirus exposure and HLA in healthy donors. Findings of the study overall: TCR beta sequences reportedly predicted the HLA-A and HLA-B alleles of most subjects accurately.

The PCR contained 60 Vbeta and 13 Jbeta primers. Measured with immunoSEQ multiplex PCR; TCRdb has only the in-frame clones, and not every one. Found here are about 160,000 clones, around 78% of them singletons; the top ten hold approximately 3.1%. Sequencing was done on a sample of PBMCs. The chain is built from TRBV6-1 and TRBJ2-4; no reliable D call. This TCR was recovered from a woman in her thirties or forties in good health and CMV-seronegative. The CDR3 bases are TGTGCCAGCAGTGAAGCCCCCCGCGCTGCCAAAAACATTCAGTACTTC. The encoded protein is CASSEAPRAAKNIQYF.